These T cell receptor beta chains were read from a single sample in a study of blood T cell dynamics during melanoma immunotherapy. Assay used: immunoSEQ multiplex PCR; TCRdb lists only in-frame clones, some missing. The profile shows about 11,000 clones, roughly 80% of them singletons. Sequences were derived from blood, sampled from a patient treated with checkpoint blockade. These receptor sequences come from a human donor with melanoma. Both conserved end residues are part of each CDR3. The D gene is left open where the match is weak. For some rows the clone size is stated as once, few or many, or as a class when expanded; others skip it.

j_call: TRBJ2-3; clone_size: .; d_call: .; v_call: TRBV5-4; cdr3_nt: TGTGCCTCGGGACTCAGCACAGATACGCAGTATTTT; cdr3_aa: CASGLSTDTQYF
j_call: TRBJ1-1; clone_size: few; d_call: .; v_call: TRBV20-1; cdr3_nt: TGCAGTGACACTGAAGCTTTCTTT; cdr3_aa: CSDTEAFF
j_call: TRBJ1-2; clone_size: few; d_call: .; v_call: TRBV15; cdr3_nt: TGTGCCACCAGCAGAGAAACAGGTGGCTACACCTTC; cdr3_aa: CATSRETGGYTF
j_call: TRBJ2-7; clone_size: .; d_call: .; v_call: TRBV7-2; cdr3_nt: TGTGCCAGCAGCTTAGCGGTGGTGGGGTCCTACGAGCAGTACTTC; cdr3_aa: CASSLAVVGSYEQYF
j_call: TRBJ2-1; clone_size: .; d_call: .; v_call: TRBV28; cdr3_nt: TGTGCCAGCCTTAGACCTAGCTCCTACAATGAGCAGTTCTTC; cdr3_aa: CASLRPSSYNEQFF
j_call: TRBJ2-7; clone_size: .; d_call: .; v_call: TRBV27; cdr3_nt: TGTGCCAGCAGTTCCACGATAGCGGCCGAGCAGTACTTC; cdr3_aa: CASSSTIAAEQYF
j_call: TRBJ1-5; clone_size: few; d_call: TRBD1; v_call: TRBV2; cdr3_nt: TGTGCCAGCAGCTACGGACAGGGCCTCAATCAGCCCCAGCATTTT; cdr3_aa: CASSYGQGLNQPQHF
j_call: TRBJ1-1; clone_size: few; d_call: .; v_call: TRBV6-1; cdr3_nt: TGTGCCAGCAGGGGACAAGGACAGCTCGGCACTGAAGCTTTCTTT; cdr3_aa: CASRGQGQLGTEAFF
j_call: TRBJ1-1; clone_size: .; d_call: TRBD1; v_call: TRBV10-3; cdr3_nt: TGTGCCATCAGTCCGCGGACAGGGGGCACTGAAGCTTTCTTT; cdr3_aa: CAISPRTGGTEAFF
j_call: TRBJ1-1; clone_size: once; d_call: .; v_call: TRBV7-9; cdr3_nt: TGTGCCAGCAGCTTAGGTGGGCGGGCTGAAGCTTTCTTT; cdr3_aa: CASSLGGRAEAFF
j_call: TRBJ2-2; clone_size: .; d_call: .; v_call: TRBV28; cdr3_nt: TGTGCCAGCAGCGCTCCGGGACGAGGCACCGGGGAGCTGTTTTTT; cdr3_aa: CASSAPGRGTGELFF
j_call: TRBJ2-3; clone_size: .; d_call: .; v_call: TRBV6-6; cdr3_nt: TGTGCCAGCAGTTACCGACGGCTCCTTAGCACAGATACGCAGTATTTT; cdr3_aa: CASSYRRLLSTDTQYF
j_call: TRBJ1-5; clone_size: few; d_call: .; v_call: TRBV19; cdr3_nt: TGTGCCAGTAGTATATTGGTAGGGCAGCCCCAGCATTTT; cdr3_aa: CASSILVGQPQHF
j_call: TRBJ2-1; clone_size: .; d_call: .; v_call: TRBV2; cdr3_nt: TGTGCCAGCAGTGAGGGGCCGGGCAGAATCTACAATGAGCAGTTCTTC; cdr3_aa: CASSEGPGRIYNEQFF
j_call: TRBJ2-5; clone_size: .; d_call: .; v_call: TRBV5-8; cdr3_nt: TGTGCCAGCAGCTTATCGGGCTCAGAGACCCAGTACTTC; cdr3_aa: CASSLSGSETQYF
j_call: TRBJ2-6; clone_size: .; d_call: .; v_call: TRBV5-6; cdr3_nt: TGTGCCAGCAGCTTCGGGTTTGCGGGTCGCTCTGGGGCCAACGTCCTGACTTTC; cdr3_aa: CASSFGFAGRSGANVLTF
j_call: TRBJ2-5; clone_size: .; d_call: TRBD1; v_call: TRBV2; cdr3_nt: TGTGCCAGCAGTGGTCCCAGGGGGCAAGAGACCCAGTACTTC; cdr3_aa: CASSGPRGQETQYF
j_call: TRBJ1-1; clone_size: .; d_call: .; v_call: TRBV5-1; cdr3_nt: TGCGCCAGCAGCTCCGGGACCACGAATCAAGCTTTCTTT; cdr3_aa: CASSSGTTNQAFF
j_call: TRBJ2-1; clone_size: .; d_call: .; v_call: TRBV5-4; cdr3_nt: TGTGCCAGCAGCTTGGAGGCTGAGCAGTTCTTC; cdr3_aa: CASSLEAEQFF
j_call: TRBJ2-7; clone_size: once; d_call: .; v_call: TRBV7-6; cdr3_nt: TGTGCCAGCAGCGTTGGACCAAACGAGCAGTACTTC; cdr3_aa: CASSVGPNEQYF
j_call: TRBJ2-3; clone_size: .; d_call: .; v_call: TRBV11-2; cdr3_nt: TGTGCCAGCAGCTTAGTCGCCAGCCTGACAGATACGCAGTATTTT; cdr3_aa: CASSLVASLTDTQYF
j_call: TRBJ2-1; clone_size: .; d_call: .; v_call: TRBV10-3; cdr3_nt: TGTGCCATCAGTGATGGGGGGGGGCCCTACAATGAGCAGTTCTTC; cdr3_aa: CAISDGGGPYNEQFF
j_call: TRBJ1-2; clone_size: .; d_call: .; v_call: TRBV6-6; cdr3_nt: TGTGCCAGCAGTTACTCGGTCCGGGGGGACTACACCTTC; cdr3_aa: CASSYSVRGDYTF
j_call: TRBJ1-4; clone_size: few; d_call: TRBD1; v_call: TRBV7-8; cdr3_nt: TGTGCCAGCAGCCGAGGGACAGGGGGTGAAAAACTGTTTTTT; cdr3_aa: CASSRGTGGEKLFF
j_call: TRBJ2-1; clone_size: .; d_call: .; v_call: TRBV11-3; cdr3_nt: TGTGCCAGCAGCTTAGATAATGGGGGGAGCTCCTACAATGAGCAGTTCTTC; cdr3_aa: CASSLDNGGSSYNEQFF
j_call: TRBJ1-2; clone_size: .; d_call: .; v_call: TRBV4-2; cdr3_nt: TGTGCCAGCAGCTTGGTATCGCACAATTATGGCTACACCTTC; cdr3_aa: CASSLVSHNYGYTF
j_call: TRBJ1-6; clone_size: .; d_call: .; v_call: TRBV7-2; cdr3_nt: TGTGCCAGCAGCTTACGCGGGCTGAGCTCCTATAATTCACCCCTCCACTTT; cdr3_aa: CASSLRGLSSYNSPLHF
j_call: TRBJ2-1; clone_size: once; d_call: TRBD2; v_call: TRBV9; cdr3_nt: TGTGCCAGCAGCCCCAGAAGAAGTAGCGGGGGGCCCTACAATGAGCAGTTCTTC; cdr3_aa: CASSPRRSSGGPYNEQFF
j_call: TRBJ1-2; clone_size: .; d_call: TRBD1; v_call: TRBV28; cdr3_nt: TGTGCCAGCAGTTCCCTCCCTCCGGGACAGAGCTATGGCTACACCTTC; cdr3_aa: CASSSLPPGQSYGYTF
j_call: TRBJ2-5; clone_size: .; d_call: TRBD1; v_call: TRBV11-3; cdr3_nt: TGTGCCAGCAGCTCGCGGGACAGGGAGGAGACCCAGTACTTC; cdr3_aa: CASSSRDREETQYF
j_call: TRBJ1-4; clone_size: .; d_call: .; v_call: TRBV2; cdr3_nt: TGTGCCAGCAGTGAACCTACAGGGTATGTGGAAAAACTGTTTTTT; cdr3_aa: CASSEPTGYVEKLFF
j_call: TRBJ2-7; clone_size: .; d_call: .; v_call: TRBV5-1; cdr3_nt: TGCGCCAGCAGCTTGTCCAGGAACTCCTACGAGCAGTACTTC; cdr3_aa: CASSLSRNSYEQYF
j_call: TRBJ1-1; clone_size: few; d_call: .; v_call: TRBV6-1; cdr3_nt: TGTGCCAGCAGTACCCAGGGGACTGAAGCTTTCTTT; cdr3_aa: CASSTQGTEAFF
j_call: TRBJ2-1; clone_size: .; d_call: .; v_call: TRBV11-2; cdr3_nt: TGTGCCAGCAGCTCATCTTTGGGGGGCGCTAAGGACAATGAGCAGTTCTTC; cdr3_aa: CASSSSLGGAKDNEQFF
j_call: TRBJ2-5; clone_size: .; d_call: .; v_call: TRBV7-7; cdr3_nt: TGTGCCAGCAGCTTATCGGGACCAGGGGAGACCCAGTACTTC; cdr3_aa: CASSLSGPGETQYF
j_call: TRBJ1-6; clone_size: .; d_call: .; v_call: TRBV9; cdr3_nt: TGTGCCAGCAGCGGGGCAGGGTCGGGTTCACCCCTCCACTTT; cdr3_aa: CASSGAGSGSPLHF
j_call: TRBJ1-1; clone_size: .; d_call: .; v_call: TRBV4-2; cdr3_nt: TGTGCCAGCAGCCAAGTGGGTATGAACACTGAAGCTTTCTTT; cdr3_aa: CASSQVGMNTEAFF
j_call: TRBJ1-2; clone_size: .; d_call: .; v_call: TRBV19; cdr3_nt: TGTGCCAGTAGTAAAGGCGGTGGCTACACCTTC; cdr3_aa: CASSKGGGYTF
j_call: TRBJ1-2; clone_size: .; d_call: .; v_call: TRBV11-2; cdr3_nt: TGTGCCAGCAGCGTAGGACAGAACTATGGCTACACCTTC; cdr3_aa: CASSVGQNYGYTF
j_call: TRBJ2-7; clone_size: .; d_call: .; v_call: TRBV30; cdr3_nt: TGTGCCTGGAGCGTACCCCGGGACTTCTCCTACGAGCAGTACTTC; cdr3_aa: CAWSVPRDFSYEQYF
j_call: TRBJ2-1; clone_size: once; d_call: TRBD1; v_call: TRBV7-8; cdr3_nt: TGTGCCAGCAGCTTAGTATACGGGACAGGAGGCTCCTACAATGAGCAGTTCTTC; cdr3_aa: CASSLVYGTGGSYNEQFF
j_call: TRBJ1-2; clone_size: .; d_call: TRBD1; v_call: TRBV7-2; cdr3_nt: TGTGCCAGCAGCTCACCACGGGACAGATTATATGGCTACACCTTC; cdr3_aa: CASSSPRDRLYGYTF
j_call: TRBJ2-1; clone_size: .; d_call: .; v_call: TRBV7-2; cdr3_nt: TGTGCCAGCAGCTTAGATGGCAGTCTGTCCTACAATGAGCAGTTCTTC; cdr3_aa: CASSLDGSLSYNEQFF
j_call: TRBJ2-7; clone_size: medium-sized; d_call: TRBD2; v_call: TRBV19; cdr3_nt: TGTGCCAGTAGTCTCTACAGCGGGAGCTACGAGCAGTACTTC; cdr3_aa: CASSLYSGSYEQYF
j_call: TRBJ2-1; clone_size: .; d_call: .; v_call: TRBV6-4; cdr3_nt: TGTGCCAGCAGTGACAGGGCCAACAATGAGCAGTTCTTC; cdr3_aa: CASSDRANNEQFF
j_call: TRBJ2-1; clone_size: .; d_call: TRBD2; v_call: TRBV2; cdr3_nt: TGTGCCAGCAGTGAAGAGCGGGGGAACTACAATGAGCAGTTCTTC; cdr3_aa: CASSEERGNYNEQFF
j_call: TRBJ2-7; clone_size: .; d_call: .; v_call: TRBV4-1; cdr3_nt: TGCGCCAGCAGCCCGGGACGGGGAGCCTACGAGCAGTACTTC; cdr3_aa: CASSPGRGAYEQYF
j_call: TRBJ2-3; clone_size: .; d_call: TRBD2; v_call: TRBV29-1; cdr3_nt: TGCAGCGTTGAACCCCACGGAGGACTAGCGATGGGCACAGATACGCAGTATTTT; cdr3_aa: CSVEPHGGLAMGTDTQYF
j_call: TRBJ1-3; clone_size: .; d_call: .; v_call: TRBV11-1; cdr3_nt: TGTGCCAGCAGCTTACAGAGGAGATCTGGAAACACCATATATTTT; cdr3_aa: CASSLQRRSGNTIYF
j_call: TRBJ1-4; clone_size: .; d_call: .; v_call: TRBV18; cdr3_nt: TGTGCCAGCTCACCGGGCCGGAATGAAAAACTGTTTTTT; cdr3_aa: CASSPGRNEKLFF
j_call: TRBJ1-5; clone_size: .; d_call: .; v_call: TRBV7-9; cdr3_nt: TGTGCTAGCAGCCTCGGGACAAGCAATCAGCCCCAGCATTTT; cdr3_aa: CASSLGTSNQPQHF
j_call: TRBJ2-7; clone_size: .; d_call: .; v_call: TRBV6-5; cdr3_nt: TGTGCCAGCAGTCCGACAACAGGTCGTCTTTACGAGCAGTACTTC; cdr3_aa: CASSPTTGRLYEQYF
j_call: TRBJ1-4; clone_size: .; d_call: .; v_call: TRBV20-1; cdr3_nt: TGCAGTGCTAGGCCCGCCAGCAAACTGTTTTTT; cdr3_aa: CSARPASKLFF
j_call: TRBJ1-5; clone_size: .; d_call: .; v_call: TRBV27; cdr3_nt: TGTGCCAGCAGTTCGCCGGGTGGCAATCAGCCCCAGCATTTT; cdr3_aa: CASSSPGGNQPQHF
j_call: TRBJ1-3; clone_size: .; d_call: TRBD1; v_call: TRBV28; cdr3_nt: TGTGCCAGCAGCTCCGCCGGGACAGCTGGAAACACCATATATTTT; cdr3_aa: CASSSAGTAGNTIYF
j_call: TRBJ1-5; clone_size: once; d_call: .; v_call: TRBV28; cdr3_nt: TGTGCCAGCAGTTTGGCACAGGCTAGCAATCAGCCCCAGCATTTT; cdr3_aa: CASSLAQASNQPQHF
j_call: TRBJ1-5; clone_size: .; d_call: .; v_call: TRBV21-1; cdr3_nt: TGTGCCAGCAGCATACGATTCCGGGACAGCTATAGCAATCAGCCCCAGCATTTT; cdr3_aa: CASSIRFRDSYSNQPQHF
j_call: TRBJ1-1; clone_size: .; d_call: .; v_call: TRBV10-3; cdr3_nt: TGTGCCATCAGTGAGTCGGGGGGCAGAGGCACTGAAGCTTTCTTT; cdr3_aa: CAISESGGRGTEAFF